The entry below gives a single T cell receptor beta chain sequence along with its context. This clone was seen just once. Its recognized antigen is unknown. No base quality information exists; no much larger clone differs at one position. This entry belongs to a study of T cell changes during pregnancy in multiple sclerosis (dated by TCRdb to 2018 to 2020). At the level of the whole study: Changes in the T cell repertoire over the course of pregnancy were examined in this study in women with multiple sclerosis.

The CDR3 starts with the cysteine, ends with the phenylalanine, and has 12 residues. The entry retains the CDR3 DNA only, 36 bases that are in frame from base 1. Based on the germline V gene, the CDR1 and CDR2 sequences are MDHEN and SYDVKM. Relative to germline, V is 3 bases shorter and J is 2 bases shorter, with 4 bases between their ends. The protocol used for the library was the immunoSEQ multiplex PCR assay. Imported from immuneACCESS, the table was reduced by TCRdb to in-frame sequences with V and J called. These copies leave out some clones; in studies compared against another copy, an unresolved V gene accounts for under half, and the cause of the remainder is not known. The sample contains 23,000 or so clones, 86% of them found a single time. About 13% of the sample comes from the top ten.

The material sequenced was CD8+ T cells from peripheral blood mononuclear cells, taken in the first trimester of pregnancy. The TCR comes from a female donor in good health, enrolled as a control in a pregnancy study. The chain uses TRBV28 and TRBJ1-2; the D gene identity is not certain. The sequence in DNA is TGTGCCAGCAGTTTCATGAACTATGGCTACACCTTC. This yields the protein CASSFMNYGYTF.